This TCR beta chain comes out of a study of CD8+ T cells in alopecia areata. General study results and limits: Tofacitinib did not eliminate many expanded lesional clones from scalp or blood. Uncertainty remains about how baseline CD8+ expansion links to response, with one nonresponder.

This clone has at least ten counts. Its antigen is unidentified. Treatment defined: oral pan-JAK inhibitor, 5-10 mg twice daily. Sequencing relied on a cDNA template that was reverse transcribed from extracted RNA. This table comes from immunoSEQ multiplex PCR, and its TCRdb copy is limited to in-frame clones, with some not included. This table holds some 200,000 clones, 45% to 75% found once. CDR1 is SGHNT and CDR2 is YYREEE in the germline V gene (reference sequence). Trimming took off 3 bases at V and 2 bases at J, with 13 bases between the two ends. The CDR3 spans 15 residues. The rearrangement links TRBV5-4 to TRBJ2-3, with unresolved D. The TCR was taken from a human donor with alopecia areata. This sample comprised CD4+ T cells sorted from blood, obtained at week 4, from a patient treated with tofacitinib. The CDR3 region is CASSSRVDITDTQYF. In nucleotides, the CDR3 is TGTGCCAGCAGCTCACGGGTCGACATCACAGATACGCAGTATTTT.